This entry is about one T cell receptor (beta chain). The antigen it recognizes is unknown. Nothing much larger sits one base from this clone, and base qualities are not available. Trimming leaves V shorter by 6 bases and J shorter by 7 bases, with the junction holding 10 bases beyond the gene matches. The CDR3, cysteine through phenylalanine, is 16 amino acids long. This entry keeps only the CDR3 DNA: 48 bases, framed from base 1. The germline V gene gives CDR1 as SGHTA and CDR2 as FQGNSA. Collaborating institutions collected whole blood in K2EDTA tubes following their own protocols. For TCRbeta analysis, collaborators shipped samples as frozen whole blood, isolated PBMCs, or DNA extracted from either of those sample types. This sample was included in a study of blood T cell repertoires in COVID-19 (dated by TCRdb to about 2020). Notes on the research overall: Samples covering the acute and convalescent phases of COVID-19 were provided by collaborators in the United States, Italy and Spain. The prospective study material was composed of cDNA or gDNA derived from T cells, B-cell-depleted T cells, or PBMCs. Subjects who had been exposed to COVID-19, were actively infected with it, or had recovered from it provided the deeply sampled blood TCRbeta repertoires that made up the dataset. The repertoires were made available in a free public database intended to serve as a resource for research on the immune response to SARS-CoV-2. Samples were obtained from the ongoing ImmuneRACE study (first 160 participants) and from 1,254 subjects provided by 6 global collaborators. The sample metadata nearly always contained a de-identified subject ID, COVID-19 status, age in years and sex. Where available, HLA class I and class II types were obtained from metadata supplied by the sample provider rather than from assay-based typing. Results and caveats for the whole study, not just this receptor: The quantity of clinical and demographic metadata differed by source and by participant and was supplied without curation.

TCRbeta CDR3 regions were amplified from genomic DNA by means of the immunoSEQ Assay, a bias-controlled multiplex PCR. In the paper's pipeline: Nucleated cell counts per sample were estimated from amplification of reference gene primers within the assay. Sequence reads were collapsed and filtered to measure the absolute abundance of every unique TCRbeta CDR3 rearrangement. For each sample, productive Simpson clonality was calculated by taking the square root of Simpson's diversity index across productive rearrangements. TCRdb retrieved this table from immuneACCESS and kept in-frame rearrangements only. Not all clones are present; in checked studies, unresolved V genes account for under half, and no reason is known for the remainder. That table furnishes V, J and clone size, whereas the DNA furnished D and trimming. Here the sample has about 50,000 clones; approximately 85% occur a single time. Roughly 14% of the sample is held by the ten biggest clonotypes.

This clonotype originated in a human donor in a cohort sampled during active COVID-19. The donor label of this sample is uncertain. In this chain, TRBV7-2 is recombined with TRBJ2-2; TRBD2 aligns with 11 central bases. Sequencing used peripheral blood. The CDR3 protein sequence reads: CASSPTSGGIGGELFF. The base sequence is TGTGCCAGCAGTCCTACTAGCGGGGGAATCGGCGGGGAGCTGTTTTTT. This CDR3, with the reference TRBV7-2 and TRBJ2-2 proteins standing in past its ends, gives the full variable domain GAGVSQSPSNKVTEKGKDVELRCDPISGHTALYWYRQSLGQGLEFLIYFQGNSAPDKSGLPSDRFSAERTGGSVSTLTIQRTQQEDSAVYLCASSPTSGGIGGELFFGEGSRLTVL.